The 9 T cell receptor beta chains presented below share a single source sample, sequenced in a study of Ad26.COV2.S vaccination and SARS-CoV-2 variants. The table came from immunoSEQ multiplex PCR; TCRdb's copy has only in-frame clones and leaves some out. The sample carries 350,000 to 550,000 clones, 89% recorded once. Noted treatment: roughly 20 received Ad26.COV2.S at low or high dose, single or two shots; several received placebo; per-sample allocation not given. Collection of the samples took place on day 63 after the first injection of vaccine or placebo. The sequenced sample was peripheral blood, obtained in a trial of Ad26.COV2.S vaccine versus placebo. The receptor source for this set is a person aged 18-65 years who received the Ad26.COV2.S COVID-19 vaccine or a placebo.

The J gene is TRBJ2-3, the V gene TRBV19; 7 bases are shared with TRBD2. Trimming at V came to 7 bases and at J to 6 bases, leaving 16 bases not matched to a gene. Germline CDR1 reads LNHDA; CDR2 reads SQIVND (reference sequence). This CDR3 is 16 amino acids long. The CDR3 DNA reads TGTGCCAGTACCCGGCGGGACTACTGGTTTGCCGATACGCAGTATTTT. Its translation is CASTRRDYWFADTQYF.

The chain employs TRBV19 and TRBJ2-1; D not resolved. The germline V and J ends were trimmed by 7 bases and 0 bases, with 13 bases remaining between them. CDR1 LNHDA and CDR2 SQIVND come from the germline V gene (reference sequence). The CDR3 loop spans 15 amino acids. CDR3 nucleotide sequence: TGTGCCAGTAAGTCTGGCGGAAGCTCCTACAATGAGCAGTTCTTC. Its protein is CASKSGGSSYNEQFF.

The V and J genes are TRBV15 and TRBJ1-4; D unresolved. Germline CDR1 reads LNHNV; CDR2 reads YYDKDF (reference sequence). The CDR3 is 13 amino acids. Trimming took off 6 bases at V and 7 bases at J, with 12 bases between the two ends. CDR3 residues: CATRRRVTEKLFF. The CDR3 coding sequence is TGTGCCACCAGACGAAGGGTAACTGAAAAACTGTTTTTT.

This clone was counted only a few times. The chain couples TRBV9 to TRBJ2-5; 7 nucleotides match TRBD2. This CDR3 spans 16 amino acids. CDR1 is SGDLS, CDR2 YYNGEE, per germline. With V trimmed by 0 bases and J by 0 bases, 5 bases remained unmatched. The CDR3 nucleotides are TGTGCCAGCAGCGTAGTGGTCGGGGGGAACCAAGAGACCCAGTACTTC. Its translation is CASSVVVGGNQETQYF.

Note on this clone: One end of the junction is discordant with germline, which a read error may explain. The rearrangement uses TRBV3-1 (or the pseudogene TRBV3-2) and TRBJ2-4; D gene uncertain. CDR3 size: 11 residues. Germline values: CDR1 LGHDT, CDR2 YNNKEL (reference sequence). This chain's CDR3 is CASSQGPAPVF. The CDR3 nucleotides are TGTGCCAGCAGCCAAGGGCCTGCCCCAGTTTTC.

The chain couples TRBV11-3 to TRBJ2-3, with D unclear. V lost 5 bases, J lost 8 bases, and 11 bases lay in between. Germline values: CDR1 SGHNT, CDR2 YENEEA. The CDR3 totals 12 residues. CDR3 protein: CASSPQRGTQYF. Written as DNA, the CDR3 is TGTGCCAGCAGCCCTCAGCGAGGTACGCAGTATTTT. The variable domain in full, completed from reference TRBV11-3 and TRBJ2-3, reads EAGVVQSPRYKIIEKKQPVAFWCNPISGHNTLYWYLQNLGQGPELLIRYENEEAVDDSQLPKDRFSAERLKGVDSTLKIQPAELGDSAVYLCASSPQRGTQYFGPGTRLTVL.

V gene TRBV6-5 combines with J gene TRBJ2-7; tentatively, D is TRBD2 (6 bases). Germline V CDR1 and CDR2: MNHEY, SVGAGI. There are 12 residues in the CDR3. The V end was cut by 6 bases, the J end by 4 bases, with 10 bases between. For the CDR3, the DNA is TGTGCCAGCAGGACTAGGGGATACGAGCAGTACGTC. Its translation: CASRTRGYEQYV.

The J gene is TRBJ2-5, the V gene TRBV9, with a tentative D call TRBD2 (6 bases). This CDR3 contains 11 residues. From germline, CDR1 is SGDLS and CDR2 YYNGEE. V was cut by 4 bases and J by 7 bases, with 8 bases left in between. CDR3 nucleotides: TGTGCCAGCAGCAATAGCGGGACCCAGTACTTC. It yields the protein CASSNSGTQYF. The full variable domain, completed using reference TRBV9 and TRBJ2-5, is DSGVTQTPKHLITATGQRVTLRCSPRSGDLSVYWYQQSLDQGLQFLIQYYNGEERAKGNILERFSAQQFPDLHSELNLSSLELGDSALYFCASSNSGTQYFGPGTRLLVL.

CDR3 in DNA: TGTGCCAGCAGTCGGACTAGCGGGGGAGAAGGGAGTGAGCAGTTCTTC. Translating gives CASSRTSGGEGSEQFF. The chain has TRBV4-2 and TRBJ2-1; 13 bases line up with TRBD2. The CDR3 is made up of 16 amino acids. Germline V gives CDR1 LGHNA, CDR2 YNFKEQ. V was pared by 6 bases and J by 9 bases, with 11 bases of the junction left unmatched.